Sequencing of this TCR beta chain was carried out in a study of PD-L1 blockade in urothelial cancer. For the study at large: Patients' atezolizumab regimen, 1,200 mg intravenously every 3 weeks, began around 2014. Blood was tested 3 weeks (second dose) and 6 weeks into treatment. In the patient group, about 85% of the roughly 29 were males with bladder-origin urothelial cancer. Prior exposure to chemotherapy in patients amounted to 0 to 3 regimens received.

The data were produced by immunoSEQ multiplex PCR, yet TCRdb's version contains in-frame clones alone and is incomplete. The table includes tens of thousands of clones, roughly 80% detected once. Germline V gene lookup returns CDR1 ENHRY and CDR2 SYGVKD. V shed 4 bases and J 1 base; nucleotides not matched to a gene: 7. This CDR3 region has 17 residues. The receptor was derived from a man aged 65 to 85 with urothelial cancer. The sequencing here drew on PBMCs, taken around atezolizumab (anti-PD-L1) treatment. The chain is built from TRBV10-3 and TRBJ2-2, with TRBD1 identical over 9 bases. The CDR3 is CAISGGQGSWNTGELFF. In nucleotides, the CDR3 is TGTGCCATCAGTGGGGGACAGGGTAGTTGGAACACCGGGGAGCTGTTTTTT.